The TCR beta chain under discussion was sequenced for a study of cytomegalovirus exposure and HLA in healthy donors. The study ran its PCR with 60 Vbeta and 13 Jbeta primers. In the original workflow: The count from a later analysis was about 80 million unique TCR beta chains, about 9.9 million of them shared. The assay was immunoSEQ multiplex PCR, and TCRdb's table has in-frame clones only and misses some. V and J calls and clone size are as listed in that table; D and trimming were resolved from the DNA. The sample lists 170,000 or so clones, about four fifths occurring once. The study's findings and limits: With DRB1 most and HLA-C fewest, TCR association rates differed between HLA loci in a later analysis.

A note on this clone: Its antigen is unidentified.

CDR3 length: 15 residues. V was pared by 2 bases and J by 0 bases, with 8 bases between. Looked up from germline, CDR1 is MNHEY and CDR2 is SMNVEV (reference sequence). The V and J genes are TRBV27 and TRBJ2-1; D not certain. Sequencing was done on a sample of PBMCs. The TCR sequence derives from a man younger than 35 in good health and CMV-seronegative. The DNA of the CDR3 is TGTGCCAGCAGTTTACCCGGGTCCTCCTACAATGAGCAGTTCTTC. Translated, it gives CASSLPGSSYNEQFF.